Listed here are 25 T cell receptor beta chains from one sample, sequenced in a study of patients and donors after allogeneic stem cell transplantation. TCRdb re-called the RT-PCR reads through MiXCR, storing one row per CDR3 protein. Of tens of thousands of distinct CDR3 sequences listed, about 30% are singletons. Input material: blood, either unsorted or a sorted T cell fraction (not recorded which). The receptors shown here come from a human donor who was either an allogeneic HSCT recipient or a stem cell or donor lymphocyte infusion donor (not recorded which). It is not recorded whose cells these are; they may come from a transplant donor.

In nucleotides, the CDR3 is TGTGCCAGCAGTTTAGTTTACCGGGGCTCAGCCGAAAAACTGTTTTTT. Amino acid sequence: CASSLVYRGSAEKLFF. V and J are TRBV3-1 and TRBJ1-4; weak D call: TRBD1 (5 bases). The CDR3 totals 16 residues. Trimming took 6 bases from V and 8 from J, leaving 22 bases between them. The germline CDR1 and CDR2 sequences are LGHDT and YNNKEL (reference sequence).

This chain joins TRBV4-1 and TRBJ2-1, with D perhaps TRBD2 (6 bases). Germline assignment: CDR1 MGHRA and CDR2 YSYEKL. CDR3 length: 13 amino acids. V was trimmed by 4 bases and J by 15 bases, leaving 19 bases between them. The CDR3 region is CASSPQRESGPFF. The CDR3 nucleotides are TGCGCCAGCAGCCCTCAACGGGAGAGCGGTCCGTTCTTC.

At least ten counts were recorded for this clonotype. V is TRBV20-1 and J is TRBJ1-5, with a tentative D call TRBD1 (6 bases). CDR1 and CDR2 from the germline V gene are DFQATT and SNEGSKA (reference sequence). The CDR3 has 15 amino acids. V gave up 3 bases and J gave up 5 bases, with 17 bases separating them. CDR3 DNA sequence: TGCAGTGCTAGCCGAATAGGGGGTCTGGATCAGCCCCAGCATTTT. Translated, it gives CSASRIGGLDQPQHF.

This clonotype was recorded a few times. This chain uses TRBV2 with TRBJ1-1; a possible D gene is TRBD1 (6 bases). CDR3 length: 13 amino acids. V was trimmed by 6 bases and J by 3 bases, leaving 11 bases between them. The germline V gene encodes CDR1 SNHLY and CDR2 FYNNEI. The CDR3 nucleotides are TGTGCCAGCAGGTCAAGGGGGGACACTGAAGCTTTCTTT. This sequence encodes CASRSRGDTEAFF.

The table lists this clonotype with a few counts. This chain joins TRBV3-1 and TRBJ2-1, with TRBD1 matching over 11 bases. Germline CDR1 is LGHDT and CDR2 is YNNKEL (reference sequence). The CDR3 runs 15 residues. The V segment lost 4 bases and the J segment 6 bases; nucleotides outside the gene matches: 5. Here the CDR3 DNA reads TGTGCCAGCAGCCGCGGGACAGGGGGAAGCAATGAGCAGTTCTTC. It translates to CASSRGTGGSNEQFF.

V gene TRBV6-6 combines with J gene TRBJ1-4, with 7 bases aligning to TRBD1. J gave up 0 bases and V 3 bases, and 4 bases lay outside the gene matches. CDR1 and CDR2 (germline): MNHNY, SVGAGI (reference sequence). The CDR3 sequence is 16 residues long. CDR3 nucleotide sequence: TGTGCCAGCAGTTATGAGGGGGCTGCAACTAATGAAAAACTGTTTTTT. Protein: CASSYEGAATNEKLFF.

This clonotype was seen ten or more times. The V call is TRBV12-3 or TRBV12-4, the J call TRBJ2-7, with D unresolved. The CDR3 covers 16 residues. Trimming took 5 bases from V and 3 from J, leaving 20 bases between them. CDR3 loop: CASSGFSQRTSYEQYF. The CDR3, as DNA: TGTGCCAGCAGTGGTTTTTCGCAGCGAACGAGCTACGAGCAGTACTTC.

This clonotype was counted many times. V is TRBV27 and J is TRBJ1-5; D unclear. The V and J ends lost 1 base and 1 base respectively, with 2 bases between them. The germline V gene has CDR1 MNHEY and CDR2 SMNVEV (reference sequence). CDR3 length: 13 residues. CDR3 protein: CASSLWSNQPQHF. CDR3 coding DNA: TGTGCCAGCAGTTTATGGAGCAATCAGCCCCAGCATTTT.

Many counts were recorded for this clonotype. The V and J genes are TRBV11-2 and TRBJ1-2; the D gene is possibly TRBD1 (6 bases). CDR3 size: 15 residues. V was cut by 5 bases and J by 3 bases, with 16 bases left in between. CDR1 is SGHAT and CDR2 is FQNNGV in the germline V gene. CDR3 in amino acids: CASSHPDSYYYGYTF. Here the CDR3 DNA reads TGTGCCAGCAGCCATCCGGACAGTTATTACTATGGCTACACCTTC. The whole variable domain, filled in from reference TRBV11-2 and TRBJ1-2, reads EAGVAQSPRYKIIEKRQSVAFWCNPISGHATLYWYQQILGQGPKLLIQFQNNGVVDDSQLPKDRFSAERLKGVDSTLKIQPAKLEDSAVYLCASSHPDSYYYGYTFGSGTRLTVV.

The genes are TRBV6-2 or TRBV6-3 and TRBJ2-1; tentative D call: TRBD2 (5 bases). The CDR3 sequence is 16 residues long. Germline-derived CDR1 and CDR2 are MNHEY and SVGEGT. V lost 5 bases, J lost 3 bases, and 17 bases lay in between. CDR3 sequence reads: CASSGEGSWYYNEQFF. The DNA of the CDR3 is TGTGCCAGCAGTGGGGAAGGGAGTTGGTACTACAATGAGCAGTTCTTC.

The rearrangement joins TRBV16 to TRBJ1-4; D perhaps matches TRBD1 (6 bases). V dropped 3 bases and J dropped 7 bases, with 18 bases sitting between them. From germline, CDR1 is KGHSY and CDR2 FQNENV. The CDR3 loop spans 16 amino acids. CDR3 bases: TGTGCCAGCAGCCAGGCCAGCCAGGGGACGGGTGAAAAACTGTTTTTT. Encoded protein: CASSQASQGTGEKLFF.

This clonotype appeared a few times. CDR3 coding DNA: TGTGCCAGCAGCTTGTTGGCAGGCGGCTATGGCTACACCTTC. This translates into CASSLLAGGYGYTF. The J gene is TRBJ1-2, the V gene TRBV5-5; D unresolved. The CDR3 length is 14 residues. V lost 1 base and J lost 4, with 11 bases in between. The germline V gene encodes CDR1 SGHKS and CDR2 YYEKEE (reference sequence).

This chain connects TRBV29-1 to TRBJ1-1; D is uncertain. V dropped 5 bases and J dropped 6 bases, with 13 bases sitting between them. The CDR3 runs to 12 residues. Germline-derived CDR1 and CDR2 are SQVTM and ANQGSEA. The CDR3: CSVSSLLAEAFF. The CDR3 coding sequence is TGCAGCGTTTCGAGTCTGTTGGCTGAAGCTTTCTTT.

This clonotype has more than one count but fewer than ten. V gene TRBV15 combines with J gene TRBJ1-4; 9 bases line up with TRBD1. The CDR3 runs 18 residues. Germline V gives CDR1 LNHNV, CDR2 YYDKDF (reference sequence). Trimming at V came to 1 base and at J to 4 bases, leaving 10 bases not matched to a gene. The CDR3 sequence: CATSRGQDRGPSNEKLFF. CDR3 coding DNA: TGTGCCACCAGCAGAGGACAGGACAGGGGACCTAGTAATGAAAAACTGTTTTTT.

In its sample, this clonotype was seen a few times. The chain is built from TRBV7-6 and TRBJ1-4, with a weak D call TRBD1 (5 bases). V shed 5 bases and J shed 0 bases, with 13 bases lying between them. CDR3 length: 16 amino acids. Germline assignment: CDR1 SGHVS and CDR2 FNYEAQ. The CDR3 nucleotides are TGTGCCAGCAGCCAGGAAGTGGGACCAACTAATGAAAAACTGTTTTTT. Translation: CASSQEVGPTNEKLFF.

V is TRBV19 and J is TRBJ2-2; D ambiguous. V was trimmed by 3 bases and J by 5 bases, leaving 10 bases between them. Germline V gene sequence: CDR1 LNHDA, CDR2 SQIVND (reference sequence). This CDR3 has 14 amino acids. CDR3 amino acids: CASSMKYVTGELFF. The DNA of the CDR3 is TGTGCCAGTAGTATGAAATACGTTACCGGGGAGCTGTTTTTT.

This chain links TRBV7-9 with TRBJ2-7; D remains ambiguous. Germline loops: CDR1 SEHNR, CDR2 FQNEAQ (reference sequence). The CDR3 covers 12 residues. Trimming removed 3 bases at V and 9 bases at J, with 12 bases between. CDR3 residues: CASSLAEVAQYF. CDR3 nucleotide sequence: TGTGCCAGCAGCTTGGCTGAAGTTGCGCAGTACTTC.

The chain combines TRBV20-1 with TRBJ2-7; D assignment may be TRBD1 or TRBD2 (7 bases each). The germline CDR1 and CDR2 sequences are DFQATT and SNEGSKA (reference sequence). This CDR3 spans 14 amino acids. V dropped 6 bases and J dropped 4 bases, with 19 bases sitting between them. The chain's CDR3 is CSARGGPAAYEQYF. The CDR3 nucleotides read TGCAGTGCCAGGGGGGGGCCCGCCGCATACGAGCAGTACTTC.

The V and J genes are TRBV4-2 and TRBJ2-7; TRBD1 matches 8 bases. The trim removed 0 bases at V and 3 bases at J, leaving 1 base unmatched. The germline V gene encodes CDR1 LGHNA and CDR2 YNFKEQ. The CDR3 consists of 14 residues. The CDR3 here is CASSQETGGYEQYF. The CDR3 DNA is TGTGCCAGCAGCCAAGAAACAGGGGGCTACGAGCAGTACTTC.

The V gene is TRBV25-1, the J gene TRBJ2-3; D is perhaps TRBD2 (6 bases). V was shortened by 7 bases and J by 5 bases, with 10 bases between the two germline ends. This CDR3 region has 12 residues. CDR1 and CDR2 from the germline V gene are MGHDK and SYGVNS. CDR3 amino acids: CASTRGGDTQYF. The CDR3, as DNA: TGTGCCAGCACAAGGGGAGGAGATACGCAGTATTTT. The full variable domain, with the rest looked up from reference TRBV25-1 and TRBJ2-3, is EADIYQTPRYLVIGTGKKITLECSQTMGHDKMYWYQQDPGMELHLIHYSYGVNSTEKGDLSSESTVSRIRTEHFPLTLESARPSHTSQYLCASTRGGDTQYFGPGTRLTVL.

The gene calls are TRBV20-1 and TRBJ2-5, with no clear D. The CDR3 covers 14 residues. From germline, CDR1 is DFQATT and CDR2 SNEGSKA (reference sequence). With 3 bases removed from V and 2 bases from J, the gap between germline ends came to 13 bases. The CDR3 bases are TGCAGTGCTAGCAGTCTGTCACTGCAAGAGACCCAGTACTTC. Translating gives CSASSLSLQETQYF.

The sample holds a few counts of this clonotype. The gene calls are TRBV12-3 or TRBV12-4 and TRBJ1-5; D gene uncertain. CDR3 length equals 14 residues. V was trimmed by 3 bases and J by 4 bases, leaving 10 bases between them. CDR3 bases: TGTGCCAGCAGTTTCGGCTCAGATAATCAGCCCCAGCATTTT. Amino acids: CASSFGSDNQPQHF.

This clonotype was observed at least ten times. The chain uses TRBV28 and TRBJ1-1; D unclear. The germline CDR1 and CDR2 sequences are MDHEN and SYDVKM. Trimming pared 5 bases from V and 0 bases from J, leaving 13 bases between. This CDR3 has 15 residues. This CDR3 reads CASSLSTVMNTEAFF. The DNA for the CDR3 is TGTGCCAGCAGTCTTTCCACAGTCATGAACACTGAAGCTTTCTTT.

The chain has TRBV6-1 and TRBJ2-3, with 11 bases fitting TRBD2. V shed 5 bases and J 3 bases; nucleotides not matched to a gene: 10. The CDR3 contains 17 residues. The germline V gene has CDR1 MNHNS and CDR2 SASEGT. The CDR3 sequence is CASSKWELAGVTDTQYF. The CDR3 nucleotides read TGTGCCAGCAGTAAATGGGAACTAGCGGGAGTGACAGATACGCAGTATTTT.

In its sample, this clonotype was seen a few times. The gene calls are TRBV3-1 and TRBJ2-1, with D possibly TRBD1 on 6 matching bases. The CDR3 length is 12 residues. V was cut by 5 bases and J by 10 bases, with 12 bases left in between. CDR1 is LGHDT, CDR2 YNNKEL, per germline (reference sequence). CDR3: CASSTGPGEQFF. The CDR3 coding sequence is TGTGCCAGCAGCACAGGGCCTGGAGAGCAGTTCTTC.